This TCR beta chain was sequenced in a study of control samples from healthy donors and cancer patients. Libraries were prepared by immunoSEQ multiplex PCR; TCRdb keeps only in-frame clonotypes and omits some of them. The table has more than 95,000 clones, more than 80% seen once. This clone showed up just a few times. The clonotype was recovered from a young man in good health. Source material: blood.

The CDR3 DNA sequence: TGTGCCAGCAGTGAGGGACTAGCGGGAGATACGCAGTATTTT. Its protein product is CASSEGLAGDTQYF. This chain links TRBV6-4 with TRBJ2-3; the match to TRBD2 covers 12 bases. The trim removed 3 bases at V and 5 bases at J, leaving 0 bases unmatched. The germline V gene has CDR1 MRHNA and CDR2 SNTAGT. This CDR3 spans 14 amino acids.